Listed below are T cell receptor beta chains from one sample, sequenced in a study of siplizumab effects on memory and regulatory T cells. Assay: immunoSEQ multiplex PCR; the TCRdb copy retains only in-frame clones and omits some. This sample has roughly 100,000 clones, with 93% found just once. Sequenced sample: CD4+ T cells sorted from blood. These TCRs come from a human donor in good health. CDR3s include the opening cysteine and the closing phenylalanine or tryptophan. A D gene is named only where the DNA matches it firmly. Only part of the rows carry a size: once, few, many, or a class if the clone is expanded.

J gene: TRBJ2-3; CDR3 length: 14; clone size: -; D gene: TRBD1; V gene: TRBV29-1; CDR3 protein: CSGGGTGITDTQYF; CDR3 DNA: TGCAGCGGTGGGGGGACAGGGATTACAGATACGCAGTATTTT
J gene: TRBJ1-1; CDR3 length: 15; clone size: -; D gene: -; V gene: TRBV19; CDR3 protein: CASSIGRTLNTEAFF; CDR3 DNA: TGTGCCAGTAGTATAGGAAGGACCTTGAACACTGAAGCTTTCTTT
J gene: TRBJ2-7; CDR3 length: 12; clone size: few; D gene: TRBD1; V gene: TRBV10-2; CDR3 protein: CASSKGTAEQYF; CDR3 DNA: TGCGCCAGCAGTAAAGGGACAGCGGAGCAGTACTTC
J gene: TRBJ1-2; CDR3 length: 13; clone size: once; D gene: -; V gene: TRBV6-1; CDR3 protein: CATGAGVSYGYTF; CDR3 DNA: TGTGCCACCGGGGCGGGGGTTTCCTATGGCTACACCTTC
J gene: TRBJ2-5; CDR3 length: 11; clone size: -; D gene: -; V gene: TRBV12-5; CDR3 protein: CASGGAETQYF; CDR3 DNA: TGTGCTAGCGGGGGCGCGGAGACCCAGTACTTC
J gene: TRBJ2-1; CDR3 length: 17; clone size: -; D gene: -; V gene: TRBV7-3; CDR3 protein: CASSLTAATTFYNEQFF; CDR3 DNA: TGTGCCAGCAGCTTAACAGCAGCAACAACCTTCTACAATGAGCAGTTCTTC
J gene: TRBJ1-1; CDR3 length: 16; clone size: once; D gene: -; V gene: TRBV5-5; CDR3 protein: CASSLSIRGHDTEAFF; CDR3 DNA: TGTGCCAGCAGCTTGAGCATCCGGGGGCATGACACTGAAGCTTTCTTT
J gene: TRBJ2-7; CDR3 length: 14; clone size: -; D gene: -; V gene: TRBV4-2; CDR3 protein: CASSQLGTAYEQYF; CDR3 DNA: TGTGCCAGCAGCCAACTTGGGACGGCCTACGAGCAGTACTTC
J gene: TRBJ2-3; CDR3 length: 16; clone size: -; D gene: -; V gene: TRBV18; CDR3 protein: CASSQGVRGRADTQYF; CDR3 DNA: TGTGCCAGCTCACAGGGGGTCCGGGGGCGAGCAGATACGCAGTATTTT
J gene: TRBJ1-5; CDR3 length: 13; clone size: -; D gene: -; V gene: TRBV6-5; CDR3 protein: CATADSGNQPQHF; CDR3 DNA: TGTGCCACCGCTGACAGTGGCAATCAGCCCCAGCATTTT
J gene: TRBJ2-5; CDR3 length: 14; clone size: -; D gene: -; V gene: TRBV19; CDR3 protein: CASSIGRVGETQYF; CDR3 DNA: TGTGCCAGTAGTATCGGCAGGGTAGGGGAGACCCAGTACTTC
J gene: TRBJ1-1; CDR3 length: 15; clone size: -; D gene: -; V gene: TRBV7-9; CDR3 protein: CASSSPWGVNTEAFF; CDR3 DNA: TGTGCCAGCAGCTCCCCGTGGGGAGTGAACACTGAAGCTTTCTTT
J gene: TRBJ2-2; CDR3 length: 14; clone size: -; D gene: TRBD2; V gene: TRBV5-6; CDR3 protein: CASSLGGGSGELFF; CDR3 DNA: TGTGCCAGCAGCTTGGGCGGGGGTTCCGGGGAGCTGTTTTTT
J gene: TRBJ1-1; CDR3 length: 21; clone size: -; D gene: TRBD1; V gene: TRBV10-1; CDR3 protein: CASSEPSPKGAGRALNTEAFF; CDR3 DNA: TGCGCCAGCAGTGAGCCGTCACCCAAGGGGGCAGGCCGCGCACTGAACACTGAAGCTTTCTTT
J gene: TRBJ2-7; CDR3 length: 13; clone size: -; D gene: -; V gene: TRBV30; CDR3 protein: CAWSDTRSYEQYF; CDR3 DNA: TGTGCCTGGAGCGACACGCGCTCCTACGAGCAGTACTTC
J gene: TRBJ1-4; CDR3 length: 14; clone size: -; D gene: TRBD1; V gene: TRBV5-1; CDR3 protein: CASSPTGSNEKLFF; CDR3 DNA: TGCGCCAGCAGCCCGACAGGGTCTAATGAAAAACTGTTTTTT
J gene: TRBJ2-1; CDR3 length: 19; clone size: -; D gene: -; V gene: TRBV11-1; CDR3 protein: CASSYPRGLSGVGYNEQFF; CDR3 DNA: TGTGCCAGCAGCTATCCCCGTGGTTTAAGTGGTGTAGGCTACAATGAGCAGTTCTTC
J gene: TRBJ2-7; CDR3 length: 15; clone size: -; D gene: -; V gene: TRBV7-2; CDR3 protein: CASSLVASASYEQYF; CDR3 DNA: TGTGCCAGCAGCTTAGTAGCTAGCGCCTCCTACGAGCAGTACTTC
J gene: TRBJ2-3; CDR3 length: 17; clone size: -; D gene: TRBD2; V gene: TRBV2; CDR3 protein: CASSARLAGGPADTQYF; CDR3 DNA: TGTGCCAGCAGTGCCCGACTAGCGGGGGGGCCCGCAGATACGCAGTATTTT
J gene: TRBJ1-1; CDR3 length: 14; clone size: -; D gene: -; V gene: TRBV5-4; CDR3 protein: CASSSMTANTEAFF; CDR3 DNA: TGTGCCAGCAGCTCGATGACGGCGAACACTGAAGCTTTCTTT
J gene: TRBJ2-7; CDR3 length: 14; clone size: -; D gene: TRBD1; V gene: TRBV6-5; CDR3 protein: CASSRDRGDREQYF; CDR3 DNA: TGTGCCAGCAGTCGGGACAGGGGCGACCGCGAGCAGTACTTC
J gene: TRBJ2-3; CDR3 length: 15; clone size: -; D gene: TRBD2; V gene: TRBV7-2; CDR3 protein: CASSQTSGRHDTQYF; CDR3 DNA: TGTGCCAGCAGTCAGACTAGCGGGAGACATGATACGCAGTATTTT
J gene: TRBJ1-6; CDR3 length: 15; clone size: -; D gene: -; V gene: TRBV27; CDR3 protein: CANLGSAGGNSPLHF; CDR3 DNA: TGTGCCAACCTGGGGTCGGCTGGGGGAAATTCACCCCTCCACTTT
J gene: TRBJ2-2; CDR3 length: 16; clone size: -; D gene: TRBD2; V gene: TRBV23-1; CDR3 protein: CASSQEEGGRTGELFF; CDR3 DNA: TGCGCCAGCAGTCAAGAGGAGGGAGGGCGTACCGGGGAGCTGTTTTTT
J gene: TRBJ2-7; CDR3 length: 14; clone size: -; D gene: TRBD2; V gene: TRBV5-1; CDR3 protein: CASSADRGGYEQYF; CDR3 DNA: TGCGCCAGCAGCGCAGACCGGGGGGGCTACGAGCAGTACTTC
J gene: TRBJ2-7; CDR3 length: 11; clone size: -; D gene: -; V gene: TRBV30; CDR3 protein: CACRWGYEQYF; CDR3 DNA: TGTGCCTGTCGGTGGGGCTACGAGCAGTACTTC
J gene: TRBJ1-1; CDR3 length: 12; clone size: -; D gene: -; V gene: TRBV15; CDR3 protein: CATRHLNTEAFF; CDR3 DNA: TGTGCCACCCGACATTTGAACACTGAAGCTTTCTTT
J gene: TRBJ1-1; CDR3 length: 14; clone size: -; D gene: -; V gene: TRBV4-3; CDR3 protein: CASSQNRDNTEAFF; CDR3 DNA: TGCGCCAGCAGCCAGAACAGGGATAACACTGAAGCTTTCTTT
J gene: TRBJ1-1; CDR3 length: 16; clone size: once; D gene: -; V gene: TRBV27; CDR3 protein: CASSLTTGYMNTEAFF; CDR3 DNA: TGTGCCAGCAGTTTAACCACAGGGTACATGAACACTGAAGCTTTCTTT
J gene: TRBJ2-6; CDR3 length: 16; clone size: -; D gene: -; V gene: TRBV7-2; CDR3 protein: CASSLAQSSGANVLTF; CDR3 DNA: TGTGCCAGCAGCTTAGCCCAGAGCTCTGGGGCCAACGTCCTGACTTTC
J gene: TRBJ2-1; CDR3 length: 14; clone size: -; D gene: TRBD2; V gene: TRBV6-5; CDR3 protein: CASRSSGTYNEQFF; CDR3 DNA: TGTGCCAGCAGGTCGAGCGGGACCTACAATGAGCAGTTCTTC
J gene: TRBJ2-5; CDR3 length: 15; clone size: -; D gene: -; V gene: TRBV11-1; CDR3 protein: CASSLSSGNQETQYF; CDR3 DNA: TGTGCCAGCAGCCTTAGTTCAGGGAACCAAGAGACCCAGTACTTC
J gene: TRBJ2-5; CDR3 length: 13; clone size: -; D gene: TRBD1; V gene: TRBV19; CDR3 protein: CASNRGRGETQYF; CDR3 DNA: TGTGCCAGTAACAGGGGGCGCGGAGAGACCCAGTACTTC
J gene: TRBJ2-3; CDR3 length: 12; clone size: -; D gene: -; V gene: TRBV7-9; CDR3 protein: CASSSRTDTQYF; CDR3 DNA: TGTGCCAGCAGCTCGCGAACAGATACGCAGTATTTT
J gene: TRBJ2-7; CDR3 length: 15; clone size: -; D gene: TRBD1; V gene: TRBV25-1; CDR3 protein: CASSGGYRGSDEQYF; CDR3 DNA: TGTGCCAGCAGTGGGGGTTACAGGGGATCCGACGAGCAGTACTTC
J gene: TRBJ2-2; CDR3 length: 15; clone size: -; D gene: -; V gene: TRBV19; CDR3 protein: CASSMLGALTGELFF; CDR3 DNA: TGTGCCAGTAGTATGTTGGGGGCGCTCACCGGGGAGCTGTTTTTT